One sample yielded the 16 T cell receptor beta chains listed below, sequenced in a study of OX40 agonist ivuxolimab in advanced cancers. Here immunoSEQ multiplex PCR was the method, and the copy in TCRdb shows in-frame clones only, minus some. The sample contains 60,000 to 100,000 clones, roughly 80% of which appear only once. The source material was CD4+ or CD8+ T cells sorted from blood, sampled in a trial of the OX40 agonist ivuxolimab. Receptor source: an adult with an advanced solid tumor such as melanoma, head and neck, liver or kidney cancer.

The chain combines TRBV28 with TRBJ1-1; no definite D call. CDR1 is MDHEN, CDR2 SYDVKM, per germline. CDR3 length: 13 residues. The ends were cut back, 7 bases at V and 10 bases at J, with 19 bases in the middle. DNA for the CDR3: TGTGCCAGCACCAAAGATGGGCTTAGGAGAGCTTTCTTT. It encodes CASTKDGLRRAFF.

This clone came up a few times. This chain connects TRBV14 to TRBJ2-2; D is perhaps TRBD1 (5 bases). Germline CDR1 and CDR2: SGHDN and FVKESK. The ends were cut back, 6 bases at V and 5 bases at J, with 22 bases in the middle. CDR3 length equals 17 residues. This CDR3 reads CASSPRGPRAGTGELFF. The CDR3 DNA is TGTGCCAGCAGTCCACGCGGACCCAGAGCAGGGACCGGGGAGCTGTTTTTT.

This chain links TRBV10-3 with TRBJ2-5; D call uncertain. The CDR3 is 15 residues long. Trimming left V 0 bases short and J 4 bases short, with 12 bases between. From germline, CDR1 is ENHRY and CDR2 SYGVKD. CDR3 loop: CAISESMGMGETQYF. As DNA, the CDR3 is TGTGCCATCAGTGAGTCGATGGGAATGGGAGAGACCCAGTACTTC.

The gene calls are TRBV2 and TRBJ2-1; TRBD2 matches 8 bases. Germline V gene lookup returns CDR1 SNHLY and CDR2 FYNNEI. The CDR3 runs 15 residues. Germline trimming cut 8 bases from V and 9 bases from J; bases unmatched to any gene: 15. The CDR3 region is CASSDGGTRFAEQFF. DNA of the CDR3: TGTGCCAGCTCTGACGGGGGGACTAGGTTTGCTGAGCAGTTCTTC.

This chain connects TRBV28 to TRBJ1-5, with TRBD1 as a possible D gene (6 bases). CDR1 MDHEN and CDR2 SYDVKM come from the germline V gene. The CDR3 spans 14 residues. Between the trimmed V and J ends, which lost 4 bases and 0 bases, there was a span of 7 bases. CDR3 sequence: CASSWGHSNQPQHF. The CDR3 nucleotides read TGTGCCAGCAGTTGGGGGCATAGCAATCAGCCCCAGCATTTT.

The J gene is TRBJ2-1, the V gene TRBV11-3; 9 bases match TRBD2. The CDR3 extends over 17 amino acids. The V gene's germline CDR1 is SGHNT and CDR2 YENEEA. V gave up 5 bases and J gave up 8 bases; unmatched junction bases: 16. The CDR3 bases are TGTGCCAGCAGCCCCTCTTGGGCGGGAGGGGAGTTTGATGAGCAGTTCTTC. Its translation is CASSPSWAGGEFDEQFF.

This clone turned up a few times. The chain carries TRBV30 and TRBJ2-3; D is perhaps TRBD1 or TRBD2 (5 bases each). V dropped 4 bases and J dropped 4 bases, with 12 bases sitting between them. This CDR3 comprises 13 residues. CDR1 and CDR2 from the germline V gene are GTSNPN and SVGIG (reference sequence). CDR3 in DNA: TGTGCCTGGAAGCCCCGGGGCGCAGATACGCAGTATTTT. Translated, it gives CAWKPRGADTQYF.

A single count supports this clone. V usage is TRBV9 and J usage is TRBJ2-3, with 8 bases identical to TRBD2. The junction had 1 base not matched to a gene; V was cut back by 0 bases and J by 1 base. The V gene's germline CDR1 is SGDLS and CDR2 YYNGEE. There are 15 residues in the CDR3. The CDR3 coding sequence is TGTGCCAGCAGCGTAGATAGCGGGGGCACAGATACGCAGTATTTT. It is translated as CASSVDSGGTDTQYF. The entire variable domain, with the rest obtained from reference TRBV9 and TRBJ2-3, is as follows: DSGVTQTPKHLITATGQRVTLRCSPRSGDLSVYWYQQSLDQGLQFLIQYYNGEERAKGNILERFSAQQFPDLHSELNLSSLELGDSALYFCASSVDSGGTDTQYFGPGTRLTVL.

This chain joins TRBV6-6 and TRBJ2-5, with 8 bases fitting TRBD2. CDR1 and CDR2 (germline): MNHNY, SVGAGI (reference sequence). The V and J ends lost 2 bases and 7 bases, in that order; junction bases with no gene match: 12. The length of the CDR3 is 16 residues. CDR3 bases: TGTGCCAGCAGTTACGTGGGAGCGGGAGATTTGGGGACCCAGTACTTC. The encoded protein is CASSYVGAGDLGTQYF.

The chain employs TRBV18 and TRBJ2-5, with no clear D. The CDR3 loop spans 15 amino acids. Germline V gives CDR1 KGHSH, CDR2 LQKENI. Trimming pared 0 bases from V and 6 bases from J, leaving 14 bases between. The CDR3 DNA is TGTGCCAGCTCACCACCGTCATCAGGCCCTCAGACCCAGTACTTC. It yields the protein CASSPPSSGPQTQYF.

The chain couples TRBV4-3 to TRBJ2-1, with a possible D match to TRBD2 (5 bases). Germline V lookup: CDR1 LGHNA, CDR2 YSLEER. The CDR3 sequence is 16 residues long. V gave up 6 bases and J gave up 9 bases, with 24 bases separating them. CDR3 in amino acids: CASSPTWATQGSEQFF. CDR3 in DNA: TGCGCCAGCAGTCCGACGTGGGCTACCCAAGGGAGTGAGCAGTTCTTC.

This chain uses TRBV5-4 with TRBJ1-5; TRBD1 matches 8 bases. Germline V lookup: CDR1 SGHNT, CDR2 YYREEE (reference sequence). The CDR3 consists of 16 residues. V was pared by 4 bases and J by 2 bases, with 8 bases of the junction left unmatched. The CDR3 bases are TGTGCCAGCAGCCCTAAGGACAGGGATCGCAATCAGCCCCAGCATTTT. Amino acid sequence: CASSPKDRDRNQPQHF.

This chain connects TRBV9 to TRBJ2-3; weak D call: TRBD1 (5 bases). Germline V gives CDR1 SGDLS, CDR2 YYNGEE. The CDR3 extends over 16 amino acids. Deletions cut 0 bases from V and 5 bases from J, with 16 bases between. CDR3 region: CASSVEVGAFVDTQYF. The CDR3 DNA follows: TGTGCCAGCAGCGTAGAGGTAGGGGCGTTTGTAGATACGCAGTATTTT.

The V and J genes are TRBV27 and TRBJ2-7, with D tentatively TRBD1 (6 bases). V shed 2 bases and J shed 2 bases, with 13 bases lying between them. From germline, CDR1 is MNHEY and CDR2 SMNVEV (reference sequence). The CDR3 covers 15 residues. Here the CDR3 reads CASSLAGVPTYEQYF. Here the CDR3 DNA reads TGTGCCAGCAGTTTAGCAGGGGTACCGACCTACGAGCAGTACTTC.

This chain joins TRBV4-3 and TRBJ1-5; perhaps TRBD1 as D (6 bases). Germline CDR1 and CDR2: LGHNA and YSLEER. V lost 1 base and J 5 bases, leaving 15 bases between the germline ends. The CDR3 is made up of 16 amino acids. This CDR3 is CASSQATGTPYQPQHF. In DNA form, the CDR3 reads TGCGCCAGCAGCCAAGCTACTGGGACACCATATCAGCCCCAGCATTTT.

The genes are TRBV7-2 and TRBJ2-3, with 8 positions matching TRBD1. The CDR3 totals 15 residues. V was pared by 6 bases and J by 3 bases, with 8 bases of the junction left unmatched. Germline-derived CDR1 and CDR2 are SGHTA and FQGNSA. The CDR3 DNA reads TGTGCCAGCAGTTTTAGGACAGGGAAAACAGATACGCAGTATTTT. As protein: CASSFRTGKTDTQYF.